The clone carrying this T cell receptor beta chain was seen once. RNA in amounts of roughly 0.45 to 1 ug was reverse transcribed with random hexamers. One entry per CDR3 protein, called by TCRdb with MiXCR from the immunoSEQ multiplex PCR reads. The table lists around 190,000 distinct CDR3 sequences, just under 95% of them singletons. This sample was included in a study of CD8 T cells in Susac syndrome. Per the germline V gene, CDR1 is LGHDT and CDR2 is YNNKEL (reference sequence). V was cut by 8 bases and J by 3 bases, with 7 bases left in between. The CDR3 consists of 11 residues. This sequence originates from a human donor in good health. The V call is TRBV3-1, the J call TRBJ2-5; D not resolved. What was sequenced was CD4+ T cells from PBMCs. The CDR3 bases are TGTGCCAGCGCCAGAGAAGAGACCCAGTACTTC. Translated: CASAREETQYF.